This T cell receptor (beta chain) originates from a study of T-cell memory formation after mild COVID-19. This clonotype has a handful of counts. What it binds is not known. V lost 3 bases, J lost 1 base, and 9 bases lay in between. Germline CDR1 is LNHNV and CDR2 is YYDKDF (reference sequence). The CDR3 is made up of 14 amino acids. 5'RACE primed at constant segments yielded TCR alpha and TCR beta cDNA libraries bearing sample barcodes and UMIs. TCRdb itself ran the 5' RACE reads through MiXCR, one entry per CDR3 protein. The table records roughly 300,000 distinct CDR3 sequences, 15% to 20% of them present only once. Findings of the study overall: The study found balanced CD4/CD8 in clones contracting day 15 to 85 and a CD4+ lean in later expanders.

Sequencing was performed on PBMCs or a T cell subset sorted from them (not recorded which). V and J are TRBV15 and TRBJ2-5; a possible D gene is TRBD1 (5 bases). The receptor was isolated from a man younger than 35 who had mild COVID-19 (a few samples of this study predate the infection). Cell type and time point are not known. CDR3 in DNA: TGTGCCACCAGCAGTCGTAGGGGCCAAGAGACCCAGTACTTC. It yields the protein CATSSRRGQETQYF.